Shown below are 4 T cell receptor beta chains from a single sample sequenced in a study of blood T cell repertoires in COVID-19. Generated by immunoSEQ multiplex PCR, the TCRdb table keeps only in-frame clones and is missing some. This table has around 190,000 clones, nearly 90% appearing once. Sequenced material: peripheral blood. These receptors were obtained from a man aged 18-30 years who had recovered from COVID-19.

The rearrangement links TRBV5-1 to TRBJ2-7; 9 nucleotides line up with TRBD1. With V trimmed by 4 bases and J by 3 bases, 5 bases remained unmatched. From germline, CDR1 is SGHRS and CDR2 YFSETQ. There are 14 residues in the CDR3. CDR3: CASSMTGGLYEQYF. The CDR3 DNA reads TGCGCCAGCAGCATGACAGGGGGGCTCTACGAGCAGTACTTC.

This clone was seen only once. The chain combines TRBV11-3 with TRBJ2-1; 10 bases fit TRBD2. CDR3 length: 15 amino acids. CDR1 is SGHNT, CDR2 YENEEA, per germline. After removal of 5 bases from V and 7 bases from J, the junction contained 8 bases not matched to a gene. The CDR3 sequence: CASSKGLAGANEQFF. As DNA, the CDR3 is TGTGCCAGCAGCAAGGGGCTAGCGGGAGCAAATGAGCAGTTCTTC.

This chain joins TRBV24-1 and TRBJ1-2, with a tentative D call TRBD1 (6 bases). Trimming shortened V by 4 bases and J by 4 bases, and 12 bases separated the two germline ends. Germline CDR1 KGHDR, CDR2 SFDVKD. This CDR3 comprises 14 residues. The CDR3 sequence is CATSDSDRLYGYTF. CDR3 bases: TGTGCCACCAGTGACTCGGACAGACTCTATGGCTACACCTTC.

The rearrangement links TRBV6-5 to TRBJ2-7; 9 nucleotides align to TRBD1. The CDR3 extends over 15 amino acids. J lost 3 bases, V lost 7 bases, and 10 bases had no gene match. The germline V gene encodes CDR1 MNHEY and CDR2 SVGAGI. CDR3 residues: CASKLQGDRVYEQYF. The DNA of the CDR3 is TGTGCCAGCAAACTTCAGGGGGACAGGGTCTACGAGCAGTACTTC.